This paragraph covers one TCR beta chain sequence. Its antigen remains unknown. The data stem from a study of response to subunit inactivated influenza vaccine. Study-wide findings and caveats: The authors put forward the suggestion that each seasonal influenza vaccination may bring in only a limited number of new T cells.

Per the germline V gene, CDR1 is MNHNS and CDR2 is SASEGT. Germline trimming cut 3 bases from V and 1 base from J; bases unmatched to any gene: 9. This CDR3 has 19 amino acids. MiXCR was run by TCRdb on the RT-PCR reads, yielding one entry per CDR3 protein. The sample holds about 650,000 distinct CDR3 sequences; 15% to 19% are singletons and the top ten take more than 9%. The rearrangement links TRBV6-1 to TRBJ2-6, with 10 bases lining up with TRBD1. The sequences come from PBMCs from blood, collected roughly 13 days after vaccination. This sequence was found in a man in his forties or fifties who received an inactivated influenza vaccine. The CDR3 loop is CASSERGQGRRSGANVLTF. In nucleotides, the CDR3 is TGTGCCAGCAGTGAGCGGGGACAGGGGAGAAGGTCTGGGGCCAACGTCCTGACTTTC.